Following are 23 T cell receptor beta chains from one sample sequenced in a study of blood T cell repertoires in COVID-19. Using immunoSEQ multiplex PCR, the repertoire was profiled, and TCRdb retains in-frame clones only, with some absent. The sample lists around 160,000 clones; 80% to 90% were seen once. Sample: peripheral blood. The receptors originated from a woman aged 80 or over with acute or convalescent COVID-19.

This chain connects TRBV11-2 to TRBJ2-3; D unclear. The CDR3 consists of 14 residues. Germline-derived CDR1 and CDR2 are SGHAT and FQNNGV. Trimming removed 0 bases from V and 5 bases from J, with 9 bases in between. The CDR3 nucleotides are TGTGCCAGCAGCTTAGATCGAGCAGGAGATACGCAGTATTTT. Its translation is CASSLDRAGDTQYF.

V is TRBV28 and J is TRBJ2-1, with 10 bases that match TRBD2. Germline V lookup: CDR1 MDHEN, CDR2 SYDVKM. This CDR3 contains 15 residues. V lost 4 bases to trimming and J lost 4 bases; unmatched junction nucleotides: 4. CDR3 protein: CASSSAGGQYNEQFF. CDR3 DNA: TGTGCCAGCAGTTCAGCGGGAGGGCAATACAATGAGCAGTTCTTC.

The rearrangement uses TRBV6-2 or TRBV6-3 and TRBJ2-5; D not certain. Germline V CDR1 and CDR2: MNHEY, SVGEGT. This CDR3 has 12 residues. Trimming pared 2 bases from V and 4 bases from J, leaving 5 bases between. CDR3 loop: CASSYGRETQYF. The CDR3 DNA follows: TGTGCCAGCAGTTACGGCCGAGAGACCCAGTACTTC.

The rearrangement uses TRBV4-2 and TRBJ1-6, with 7 bases aligning to TRBD1. This CDR3 comprises 15 residues. V trimming: 4 bases; J trimming: 7 bases; junction bases outside the gene matches: 7. CDR1 and CDR2 from the germline V gene are LGHNA and YNFKEQ. CDR3 DNA: TGTGCCAGCAGCCCCTTCGGGGACAGAAATTCACCCCTCCACTTT. It is translated as CASSPFGDRNSPLHF.

This clone was counted a single time. The rearrangement uses TRBV4-2 and TRBJ1-5, with 7 bases fitting TRBD1. CDR3 length: 15 amino acids. Germline lookup yields CDR1 LGHNA and CDR2 YNFKEQ. Trimming at V came to 0 bases and at J to 7 bases, leaving 6 bases not matched to a gene. The CDR3 DNA follows: TGTGCCAGCAGCCAAGACACAGGGGTGGTCCAGCCCCAGCATTTT. Residues: CASSQDTGVVQPQHF.

The chain is built from TRBV5-6 and TRBJ1-2; TRBD1 might be the D (6 bases). The V end was cut by 0 bases, the J end by 6 bases, with 15 bases between. CDR1 is SGHDT and CDR2 is YYEEEE in the germline V gene. The CDR3 totals 15 residues. CDR3: CASSLDRTAVNGYTF. CDR3 nucleotides: TGTGCCAGCAGCTTGGACCGGACAGCGGTAAATGGCTACACCTTC.

V gene TRBV5-1 combines with J gene TRBJ2-5; D is possibly TRBD2 (6 bases). V lost 6 bases to trimming and J lost 3 bases, with 15 bases between them. From germline, CDR1 is SGHRS and CDR2 YFSETQ. This CDR3 comprises 14 residues. As DNA, the CDR3 is TGCGCCAGCACCCTGGGGGGTACTGAAGAGACCCAGTACTTC. Its protein product is CASTLGGTEETQYF.

Turning to this clone: Other nucleotide sequences from this sample produce the same CDR3. The chain links TRBV19 to TRBJ2-7; perhaps TRBD1 as D (6 bases). Germline-derived CDR1 and CDR2 are LNHDA and SQIVND (reference sequence). Deletions cut 1 base from V and 3 bases from J, with 7 bases between. This CDR3 comprises 13 residues. The chain's CDR3 is CASSIGGGYEQYF. CDR3 DNA: TGTGCCAGTAGTATAGGAGGGGGCTACGAGCAGTACTTC.

This clone showed up just a few times. The chain recombines TRBV3-1 (or the pseudogene TRBV3-2) with TRBJ1-4; D remains unclear. The CDR3 covers 14 residues. The V end lost 3 bases, the J end lost 8 bases, and 13 bases lay between the germline ends. Germline V gene sequence: CDR1 LGHDT, CDR2 YNNKEL (reference sequence). The DNA of the CDR3 is TGTGCCAGCAGCCACAAACAGACGATAGAAAAACTGTTTTTT. This codes for CASSHKQTIEKLFF.

V gene TRBV18 combines with J gene TRBJ2-3, with no clear D. With 3 bases removed from V and 2 bases from J, the gap between germline ends came to 18 bases. Germline V gene lookup returns CDR1 KGHSH and CDR2 LQKENI. CDR3 size: 17 residues. The CDR3 protein is CASSPTSRADITDTQYF. For the CDR3, the DNA is TGTGCCAGCTCACCGACTTCTCGAGCCGATATCACAGATACGCAGTATTTT.

The chain combines TRBV10-2 with TRBJ1-4; D possibly corresponds to TRBD1 (6 bases). CDR3 size: 17 residues. V was pared by 2 bases and J by 0 bases, with 13 bases between. Germline lookup yields CDR1 WSHSY and CDR2 SAAADI. This CDR3 reads CASSEIWGPATNEKLFF. The CDR3 region has the DNA TGCGCCAGCAGTGAGATCTGGGGGCCCGCAACTAATGAAAAACTGTTTTTT.

V and J are TRBV6-5 and TRBJ2-7, with D possibly TRBD2 on 6 matching bases. The CDR3 consists of 13 residues. Germline V lookup: CDR1 MNHEY, CDR2 SVGAGI. V was shortened by 8 bases and J by 0 bases, with 11 bases between the two germline ends. The DNA of the CDR3 is TGTGCCAGCTGCTCTAGCGACTCCTACGAGCAGTACTTC. This codes for CASCSSDSYEQYF.

J is TRBJ2-6 and V is TRBV19, with a possible D match to TRBD2 (5 bases). Germline CDR1 and CDR2: LNHDA and SQIVND (reference sequence). The CDR3 extends over 19 amino acids. V gave up 3 bases and J gave up 0 bases, with 18 bases separating them. The CDR3 nucleotides read TGTGCCAGTAGTATGAGGGCAGGAAAACTTTTCTCTGGGGCCAACGTCCTGACTTTC. Protein sequence: CASSMRAGKLFSGANVLTF. The full variable domain, its missing parts supplied by reference TRBV19 and TRBJ2-6, is DGGITQSPKYLFRKEGQNVTLSCEQNLNHDAMYWYRQDPGQGLRLIYYSQIVNDFQKGDIAEGYSVSREKKESFPLTVTSAQKNPTAFYLCASSMRAGKLFSGANVLTFGAGSRLTVL.

The CDR3 DNA reads TGTGCCAGCCGGGGGGAGGACGGCCGCTATGGCTACACCTTC. Its protein product is CASRGEDGRYGYTF. V gene TRBV7-2 combines with J gene TRBJ1-2, with TRBD1 as a possible D gene (5 bases). This CDR3 region has 14 residues. Per the germline V gene, CDR1 is SGHTA and CDR2 is FQGNSA. V was clipped by 8 bases and J by 4 bases, with 17 bases between them.

This clone appeared once. The rearrangement joins TRBV5-1 to TRBJ2-1, with 11 nucleotides matching TRBD2. With 0 bases clipped from V and 7 bases from J, the junction kept 12 bases outside the gene matches. Looked up from germline, CDR1 is SGHRS and CDR2 is YFSETQ. The CDR3 covers 18 residues. For the CDR3, the DNA is TGCGCCAGCAGCTTGGTTCCGCAACTAGCGGGAGTTCTTAATGAGCAGTTCTTC. Its translation is CASSLVPQLAGVLNEQFF.

CDR3: CSVDRERGKETQYF. The CDR3 bases are TGCAGCGTTGATCGGGAGAGGGGTAAAGAGACCCAGTACTTC. J is TRBJ2-5 and V is TRBV29-1, with a possible D match to TRBD2 (6 bases). The V gene lost 3 bases and the J gene lost 3 bases, with 14 bases spanning the gap. Germline CDR1 reads SQVTM; CDR2 reads ANQGSEA. This CDR3 is 14 amino acids long.

The V and J genes are TRBV19 and TRBJ1-4, with D tentatively TRBD1 (5 bases). V was pared by 6 bases and J by 8 bases, with 16 bases between. The CDR3 runs 14 residues. Germline V gives CDR1 LNHDA, CDR2 SQIVND (reference sequence). The CDR3 region has the DNA TGTGCCAGTAGCTCCCTTCCAGGGTCAGAAAAACTGTTTTTT. This translates into CASSSLPGSEKLFF.

The chain employs TRBV4-2 and TRBJ1-2; 10 bases map to TRBD1. Trimming cost V 2 bases and J 1 base; bases outside gene matches: 4. CDR1 and CDR2 (germline): LGHNA, YNFKEQ. The CDR3 is made up of 16 amino acids. The CDR3 nucleotides read TGTGCCAGCAGCCAACAGACAGGGGGCGTTAACTATGGCTACACCTTC. Its translation is CASSQQTGGVNYGYTF.

The chain combines TRBV6-5 with TRBJ1-2, with 7 bases aligning to TRBD1. Germline V gene sequence: CDR1 MNHEY, CDR2 SVGAGI. V was pared by 2 bases and J by 13 bases, with 10 bases of the junction left unmatched. This CDR3 region has 13 residues. CDR3 in amino acids: CASSYTRDSFSTF. The CDR3, as DNA: TGTGCCAGCAGTTACACCAGGGACAGTTTTAGCACCTTC.

In its sample, this clone was seen once. The rearrangement joins TRBV11-2 to TRBJ2-1, with D unclear. Trimming pared 5 bases from V and 3 bases from J, leaving 20 bases between. CDR1 is SGHAT, CDR2 FQNNGV, per germline. The CDR3 is made up of 17 amino acids. The CDR3 sequence is CASSPSFRLALYNEQFF. CDR3 sequence (DNA): TGTGCCAGCAGCCCTAGTTTCCGGCTTGCTCTCTACAATGAGCAGTTCTTC.

This clone was counted a single time. This chain uses TRBV5-1 with TRBJ2-7; no definite D call. The V and J ends lost 1 base and 3 bases respectively, with 8 bases between them. The CDR3 contains 13 residues. Per germline, CDR1 SGHRS and CDR2 YFSETQ. The CDR3 loop is CASSLPPHYEQYF. The CDR3 DNA reads as TGCGCCAGCAGCTTGCCCCCCCACTACGAGCAGTACTTC.

The chain links TRBV9 to TRBJ1-3; D remains ambiguous. Germline V gene data show CDR1 as SGDLS and CDR2 as YYNGEE. Trimming pared 0 bases from V and 0 bases from J, leaving 13 bases between. The CDR3 length is 17 residues. CDR3 coding DNA: TGTGCCAGCAGCGTAGAAGGAGGAGCGTTCTCTGGAAACACCATATATTTT. Encoded protein: CASSVEGGAFSGNTIYF.

V is TRBV5-1 and J is TRBJ2-7, with 11 bases fitting TRBD2. The CDR3 is 14 residues long. Germline V gene sequence: CDR1 SGHRS, CDR2 YFSETQ. V lost 0 bases to trimming and J lost 6 bases; unmatched junction nucleotides: 2. CDR3 coding DNA: TGCGCCAGCAGCTTGGAGACTAGCGGGATCGAGCAGTACTTC. This encodes CASSLETSGIEQYF.